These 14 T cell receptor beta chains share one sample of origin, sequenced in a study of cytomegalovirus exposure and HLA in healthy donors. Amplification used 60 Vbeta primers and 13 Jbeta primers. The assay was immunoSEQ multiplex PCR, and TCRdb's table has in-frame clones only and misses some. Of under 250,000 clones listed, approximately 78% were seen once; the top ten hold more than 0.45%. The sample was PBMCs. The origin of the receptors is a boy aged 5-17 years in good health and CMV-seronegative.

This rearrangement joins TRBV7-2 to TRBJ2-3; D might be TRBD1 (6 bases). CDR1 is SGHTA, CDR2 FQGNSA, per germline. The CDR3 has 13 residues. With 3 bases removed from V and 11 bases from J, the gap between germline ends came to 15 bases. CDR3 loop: CASSFRRQDGQYF. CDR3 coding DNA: TGTGCCAGCAGCTTCAGAAGACAGGATGGGCAGTATTTT.

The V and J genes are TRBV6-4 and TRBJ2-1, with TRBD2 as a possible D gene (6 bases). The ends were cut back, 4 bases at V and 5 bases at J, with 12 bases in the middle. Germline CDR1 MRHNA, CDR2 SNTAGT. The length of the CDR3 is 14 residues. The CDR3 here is CASSVISGNNEQFF. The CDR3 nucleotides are TGTGCCAGCAGTGTAATTAGCGGAAACAATGAGCAGTTCTTC.

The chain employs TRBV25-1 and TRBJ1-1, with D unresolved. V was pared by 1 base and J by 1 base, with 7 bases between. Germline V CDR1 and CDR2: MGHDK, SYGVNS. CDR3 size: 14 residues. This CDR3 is CASSEWAGNTEAFF. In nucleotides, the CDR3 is TGTGCCAGCAGTGAATGGGCAGGGAACACTGAAGCTTTCTTT.

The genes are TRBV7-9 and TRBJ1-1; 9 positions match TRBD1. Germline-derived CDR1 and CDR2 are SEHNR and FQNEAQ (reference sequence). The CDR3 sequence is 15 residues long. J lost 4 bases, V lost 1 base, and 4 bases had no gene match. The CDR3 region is CASSLGNRGLTEAFF. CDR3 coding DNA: TGTGCCAGCAGCTTAGGGAACAGGGGGCTCACTGAAGCTTTCTTT. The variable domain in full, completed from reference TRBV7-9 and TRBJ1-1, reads DTGVSQNPRHKITKRGQNVTFRCDPISEHNRLYWYRQTLGQGPEFLTYFQNEAQLEKSRLLSDRFSAERPKGSFSTLEIQRTEQGDSAMYLCASSLGNRGLTEAFFGQGTRLTVV.

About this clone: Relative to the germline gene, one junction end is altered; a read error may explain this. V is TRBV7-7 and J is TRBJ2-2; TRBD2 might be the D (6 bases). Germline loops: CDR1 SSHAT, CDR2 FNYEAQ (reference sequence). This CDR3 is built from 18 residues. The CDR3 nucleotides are TGTGCTAGCAGCTTAGTAGTGGCTACGGGACTCGCCACCGGGGAGCTGTTTTTT. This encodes CASSLVVATGLATGELFF.

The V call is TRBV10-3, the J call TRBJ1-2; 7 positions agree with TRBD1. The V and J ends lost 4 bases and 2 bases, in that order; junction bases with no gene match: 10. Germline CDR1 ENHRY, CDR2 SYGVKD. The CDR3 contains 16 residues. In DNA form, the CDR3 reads TGTGCCATCAGTGGATCTGCGACAGGGAGCAACTATGGCTACACCTTC. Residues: CAISGSATGSNYGYTF.

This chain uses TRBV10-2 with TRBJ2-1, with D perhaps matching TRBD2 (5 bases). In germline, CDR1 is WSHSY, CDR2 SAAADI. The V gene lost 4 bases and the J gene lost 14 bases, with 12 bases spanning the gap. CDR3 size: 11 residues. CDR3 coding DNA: TGCGCCAGCAGTGTTGGAGGCCCGGAGTTCTTC. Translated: CASSVGGPEFF.

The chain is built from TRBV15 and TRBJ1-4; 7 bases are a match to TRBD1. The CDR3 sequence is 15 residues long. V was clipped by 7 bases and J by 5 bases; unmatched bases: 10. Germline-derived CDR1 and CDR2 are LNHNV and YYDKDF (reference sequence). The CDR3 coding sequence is TGTGCCACCAAGGTTCCCGGGACAGTGAATGAAAAACTGTTTTTT. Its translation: CATKVPGTVNEKLFF.

CDR3 in amino acids: CASRPDRGTQYF. The CDR3 DNA reads TGTGCCAGCAGACCAGACAGGGGGACCCAGTACTTC. The rearrangement joins TRBV2 to TRBJ2-5, with 8 bases lining up with TRBD1. Germline V gene data show CDR1 as SNHLY and CDR2 as FYNNEI. This CDR3 spans 12 amino acids. V lost 6 bases, J lost 7 bases, and 4 bases stayed unmatched.

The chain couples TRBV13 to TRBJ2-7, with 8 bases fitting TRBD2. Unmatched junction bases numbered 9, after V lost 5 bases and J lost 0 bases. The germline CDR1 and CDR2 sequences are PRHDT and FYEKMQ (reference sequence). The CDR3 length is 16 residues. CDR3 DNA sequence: TGTGCCAGCAGCGAACAAACTAGCGGCCGCTCCTACGAGCAGTACTTC. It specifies CASSEQTSGRSYEQYF.

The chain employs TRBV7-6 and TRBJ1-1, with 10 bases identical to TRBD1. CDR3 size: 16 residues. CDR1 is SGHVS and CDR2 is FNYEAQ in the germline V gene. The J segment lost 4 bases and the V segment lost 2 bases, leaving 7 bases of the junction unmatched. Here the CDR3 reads CASSLSWTGGTTEAFF. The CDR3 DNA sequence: TGTGCCAGCAGCTTAAGCTGGACAGGGGGTACCACTGAAGCTTTCTTT. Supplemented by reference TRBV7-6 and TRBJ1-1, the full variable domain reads GAGVSQSPRYKVTKRGQDVALRCDPISGHVSLYWYRQALGQGPEFLTYFNYEAQQDKSGLPNDRFSAERPEGSISTLTIQRTEQRDSAMYRCASSLSWTGGTTEAFFGQGTRLTVV.

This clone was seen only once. For the CDR3, the DNA is TGTGCCACCAGCACCCATACCCGGCGCAGGGGCTCTGGGGCCAACGTCCTGACTTTC. This gives the protein CATSTHTRRRGSGANVLTF. This chain links TRBV15 with TRBJ2-6; TRBD1 might be the D (6 bases). The V gene lost 4 bases and the J gene lost 0 bases, with 19 bases spanning the gap. This CDR3 region has 19 residues. Germline assignment: CDR1 LNHNV and CDR2 YYDKDF (reference sequence). Together with reference TRBV15 and TRBJ2-6, the CDR3 gives the full variable domain: DAMVIQNPRYQVTQFGKPVTLSCSQTLNHNVMYWYQQKSSQAPKLLFHYYDKDFNNEADTPDNFQSRRPNTSFCFLDIRSPGLGDTAMYLCATSTHTRRRGSGANVLTFGAGSRLTVL.

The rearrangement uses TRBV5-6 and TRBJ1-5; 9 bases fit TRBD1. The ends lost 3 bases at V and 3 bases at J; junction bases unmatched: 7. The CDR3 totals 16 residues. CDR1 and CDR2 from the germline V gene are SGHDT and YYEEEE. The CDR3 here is CASSSGTGKINQPQHF. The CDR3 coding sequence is TGTGCCAGCAGCTCGGGGACAGGGAAAATCAATCAGCCCCAGCATTTT.

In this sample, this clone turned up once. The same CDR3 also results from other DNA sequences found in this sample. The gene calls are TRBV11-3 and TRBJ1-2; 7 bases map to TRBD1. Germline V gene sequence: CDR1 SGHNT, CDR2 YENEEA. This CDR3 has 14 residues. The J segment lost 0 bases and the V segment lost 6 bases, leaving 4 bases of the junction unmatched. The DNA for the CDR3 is TGTGCCAGCAGAGGACAGGAGGCTAACTATGGCTACACCTTC. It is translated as CASRGQEANYGYTF.